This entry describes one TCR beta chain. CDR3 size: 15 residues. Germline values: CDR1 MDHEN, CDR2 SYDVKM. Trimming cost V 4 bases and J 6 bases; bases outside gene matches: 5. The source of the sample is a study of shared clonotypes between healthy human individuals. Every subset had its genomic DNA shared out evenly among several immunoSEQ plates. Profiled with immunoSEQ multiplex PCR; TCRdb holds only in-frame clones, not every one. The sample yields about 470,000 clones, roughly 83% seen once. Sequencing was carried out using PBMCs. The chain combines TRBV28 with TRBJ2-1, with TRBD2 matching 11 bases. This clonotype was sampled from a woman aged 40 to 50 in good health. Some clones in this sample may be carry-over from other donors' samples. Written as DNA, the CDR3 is TGTGCCAGCAGTTCACCGGGACTAGCGGCCAATGAGCAGTTCTTC. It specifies CASSSPGLAANEQFF.